The entry that follows covers one TCR beta chain sequence. V shed 5 bases, J shed 2 bases, and the junction held 9 bases outside the gene matches. The CDR3 extends over 16 amino acids. The germline CDR1 and CDR2 sequences are MNHNY and SVGAGI (reference sequence). The data were taken from a study of blood T cell repertoires in COVID-19. Study context: Italy, Spain and the United States were the sources of the convalescent and acute COVID-19 samples. PBMCs, B-cell-depleted T cells, or T cells provided the cDNA or gDNA that made up the material.

Under the authors' procedure: Amplification of reference gene primers provided the estimated nucleated cell counts. TCRdb's copy holds only in-frame clones and misses some; the assay was immunoSEQ multiplex PCR. The V and J calls and clone size were taken over from that table, and D and trimming were inferred from the DNA. Of over 100,000 clones listed, 82% were seen once; the top ten hold 7% to 9.5%. The specimen sequenced was peripheral blood. The TCR was taken from an older man with acute or convalescent COVID-19. The chain has TRBV6-6 and TRBJ1-5; 7 bases agree with TRBD1. The CDR3 is CASSQSYDRGNQPQHF. CDR3 bases: TGTGCCAGCAGTCAGTCATACGACAGGGGCAATCAGCCCCAGCATTTT.